A selection of T cell receptor beta chains follows, all from one sample in a study of yellow fever vaccine responses in identical twins. TCRdb called the RT-PCR reads again in MiXCR, with one record for every CDR3 protein. Of about 1,700 distinct CDR3 sequences listed, around four fifths are singletons. This sample comprised T cells from blood (PBMCs), unsorted or a sorted subset (not recorded which), obtained before or after yellow fever vaccination (not recorded which). The receptors were gathered from a woman aged 18 to 35 who received the yellow fever vaccine. Both conserved end residues are part of each CDR3. A D gene is named only where the DNA matches it firmly. Expanded clones are given a class, and other clones once, few, many or no size at all.

size: NA; J: TRBJ1-2; D: NA; V: TRBV18; DNA: TGTGCCAGCTCACCGGGAAGCCGTCACTATGGCTACACCTTC; CDR3: CASSPGSRHYGYTF
size: NA; J: TRBJ1-1; D: NA; V: TRBV5-4; DNA: TGTGCCAGCAGCTTAGGAGGGAACACTGAAGCTTTCTTT; CDR3: CASSLGGNTEAFF
size: NA; J: TRBJ2-1; D: TRBD2; V: TRBV2; DNA: TGTGCCAGCGCCGGGACTAGAACCAACAATGAGCAGTTCTTC; CDR3: CASAGTRTNNEQFF
size: NA; J: TRBJ1-5; D: NA; V: TRBV13; DNA: TGTGCCAGCAGCGCATTACGGCTGACACACAAGAGCAATCAGCCCCAGCATTTT; CDR3: CASSALRLTHKSNQPQHF
size: NA; J: TRBJ1-2; D: NA; V: TRBV3-1; DNA: TGTGCCAGCAGCCAAGTCGGGGGGTTCTATGGCTACACCTTC; CDR3: CASSQVGGFYGYTF
size: once; J: TRBJ2-1; D: TRBD2; V: TRBV18; DNA: TGTGCCAGCTCCACCGGGGGGGCTCGCAATGAGCAGTTCTTC; CDR3: CASSTGGARNEQFF
size: NA; J: TRBJ2-1; D: TRBD2; V: TRBV7-2; DNA: TGTGCCAGCAGCTTAGCTCCCAGGGAGGGATTGAACAATGAGCAGTTCTTC; CDR3: CASSLAPREGLNNEQFF
size: once; J: TRBJ2-5; D: NA; V: TRBV5-1; DNA: TGCGCCAGCAGCTTGGACGGGGAAGAGACCCAGTACTTC; CDR3: CASSLDGEETQYF
size: NA; J: TRBJ1-2; D: TRBD1; V: TRBV29-1; DNA: TGCAGCGTTCAACGGACAGGGAACTATGGCTACACCTTC; CDR3: CSVQRTGNYGYTF
size: NA; J: TRBJ1-2; D: TRBD1; V: TRBV20-1; DNA: TGCAGTGCTACGGACAGGATTACGGGCTACACCTTC; CDR3: CSATDRITGYTF
size: once; J: TRBJ2-1; D: TRBD2; V: TRBV6-4; DNA: TGTGCCAGCAGTGGATCTAGCGGGGCCCACAATGAGCAGTTCTTC; CDR3: CASSGSSGAHNEQFF
size: NA; J: TRBJ2-1; D: TRBD2; V: TRBV20-1; DNA: TGCAGTGTCAGCGGGGCTTACTCCTACAATGAGCAGTTCTTC; CDR3: CSVSGAYSYNEQFF
size: NA; J: TRBJ1-1; D: NA; V: TRBV3-1; DNA: TGTGCCAGCAGCCAAGATCAGGCTGAAGCTTTCTTT; CDR3: CASSQDQAEAFF
size: once; J: TRBJ1-5; D: NA; V: TRBV24-1; DNA: TGTGCCACCAGTGCCAGGGGAGGCAATCAGCCCCAGCATTTT; CDR3: CATSARGGNQPQHF
size: NA; J: TRBJ2-7; D: TRBD2; V: TRBV6-1; DNA: TGTGCCAGCAGCATGGGGACTAGGATCGACGAGCAGTACTTC; CDR3: CASSMGTRIDEQYF
size: NA; J: TRBJ1-5; D: NA; V: TRBV30; DNA: TGTGCCTGGAGTAAAGACTCCCTCCAGCCCCAGCATTTT; CDR3: CAWSKDSLQPQHF
size: NA; J: TRBJ2-6; D: NA; V: TRBV6-2/TRBV6-3; DNA: TGTGCCAGCAGTTCCCGACAGGTATTCTCTGGGGCCAACGTCCTGACTTTC; CDR3: CASSSRQVFSGANVLTF
size: NA; J: TRBJ2-7; D: NA; V: TRBV7-9; DNA: TGTGCCAGCAGCCCCCTCGCCGAGCAGTACTTC; CDR3: CASSPLAEQYF
size: NA; J: TRBJ2-1; D: TRBD2; V: TRBV5-4; DNA: TGTGCCAGCAGCTTGGGCGGGAGTCTCGACGTTGAGCAGTTCTTC; CDR3: CASSLGGSLDVEQFF
size: NA; J: TRBJ2-1; D: NA; V: TRBV4-1; DNA: TGCGCCAGCAGCCAAGATAGGGGGACCCCGTCAAATGAGCAGTTCTTC; CDR3: CASSQDRGTPSNEQFF